This T cell receptor (beta chain) was recovered during a study of blood T cell repertoires in COVID-19. V lost 3 bases and J lost 6; bases outside the gene matches: 8. The CDR3 is made up of 15 amino acids. From germline, CDR1 is KGHSH and CDR2 LQKENI. Profiling relied on immunoSEQ multiplex PCR, and the TCRdb table lists in-frame clones only, not all of them. Of roughly 180,000 clones in the sample, under 85% were seen once. The receptor was isolated from a human donor in a cohort sampled during active COVID-19. The chain recombines TRBV18 with TRBJ1-2; TRBD1 matches 9 bases. Specimen: peripheral blood. In DNA, the CDR3 is TGTGCCAGCTCACCGGGTTCGGGACAGGGACATGGCTACACCTTC. Protein product: CASSPGSGQGHGYTF.